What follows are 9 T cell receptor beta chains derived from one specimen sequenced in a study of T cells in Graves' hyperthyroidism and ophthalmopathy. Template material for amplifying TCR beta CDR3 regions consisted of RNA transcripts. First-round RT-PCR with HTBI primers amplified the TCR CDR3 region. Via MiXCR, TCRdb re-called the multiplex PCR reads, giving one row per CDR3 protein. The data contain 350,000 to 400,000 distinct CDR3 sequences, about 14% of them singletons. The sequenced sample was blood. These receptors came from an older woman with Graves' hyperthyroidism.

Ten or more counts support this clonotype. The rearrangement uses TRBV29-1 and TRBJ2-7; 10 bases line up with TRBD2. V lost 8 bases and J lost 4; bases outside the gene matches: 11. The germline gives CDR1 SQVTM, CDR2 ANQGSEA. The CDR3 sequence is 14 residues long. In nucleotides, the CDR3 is TGCAGCATAACTAGCGGGGCTGCAGGTTACGAGCAGTACTTC. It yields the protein CSITSGAAGYEQYF.

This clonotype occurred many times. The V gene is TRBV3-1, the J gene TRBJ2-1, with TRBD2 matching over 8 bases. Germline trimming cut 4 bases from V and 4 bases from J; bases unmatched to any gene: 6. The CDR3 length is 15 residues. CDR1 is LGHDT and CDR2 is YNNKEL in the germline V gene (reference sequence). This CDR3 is CASSLGLARYNEQFF. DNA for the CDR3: TGTGCCAGCAGCCTCGGACTAGCACGGTACAATGAGCAGTTCTTC.

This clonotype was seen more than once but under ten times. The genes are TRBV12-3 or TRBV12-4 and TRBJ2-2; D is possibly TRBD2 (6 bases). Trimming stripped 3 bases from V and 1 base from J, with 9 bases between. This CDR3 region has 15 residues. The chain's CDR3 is CASSFGGMNTGELFF. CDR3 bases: TGTGCCAGCAGTTTTGGCGGGATGAACACCGGGGAGCTGTTTTTT.

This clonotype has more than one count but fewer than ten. The CDR3 region is CARRALGDQPQHF. In DNA, the CDR3 is TGTGCCAGACGGGCCCTCGGGGATCAGCCCCAGCATTTT. The chain is built from TRBV19 and TRBJ1-5, with D unclear. The germline CDR1 and CDR2 sequences are LNHDA and SQIVND (reference sequence). With 9 bases removed from V and 5 bases from J, the gap between germline ends came to 14 bases. The CDR3 covers 13 residues.

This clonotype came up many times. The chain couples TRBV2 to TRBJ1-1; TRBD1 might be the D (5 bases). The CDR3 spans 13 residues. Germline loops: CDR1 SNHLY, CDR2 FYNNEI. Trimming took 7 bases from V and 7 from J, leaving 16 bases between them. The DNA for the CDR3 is TGTGCCAGCAAATTTAGGGGCGAGCGTGAAGCTTTCTTT. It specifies CASKFRGEREAFF.

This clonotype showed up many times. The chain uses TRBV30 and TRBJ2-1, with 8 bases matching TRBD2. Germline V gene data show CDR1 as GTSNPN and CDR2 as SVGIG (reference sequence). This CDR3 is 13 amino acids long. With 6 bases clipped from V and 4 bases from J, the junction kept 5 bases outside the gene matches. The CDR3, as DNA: TGTGCCTGCCACCCTAGCGGGTACAATGAGCAGTTCTTC. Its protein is CACHPSGYNEQFF.

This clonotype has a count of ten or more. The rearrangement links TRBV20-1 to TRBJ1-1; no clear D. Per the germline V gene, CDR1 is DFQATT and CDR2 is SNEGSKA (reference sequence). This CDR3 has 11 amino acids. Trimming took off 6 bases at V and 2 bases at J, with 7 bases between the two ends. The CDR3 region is CSAYGNTEAFF. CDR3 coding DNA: TGCAGTGCGTACGGAAACACTGAAGCTTTCTTT.

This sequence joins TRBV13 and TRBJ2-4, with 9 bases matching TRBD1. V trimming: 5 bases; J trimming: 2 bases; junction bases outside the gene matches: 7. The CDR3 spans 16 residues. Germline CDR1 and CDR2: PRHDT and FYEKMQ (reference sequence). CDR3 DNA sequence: TGTGCCAGCAGCAACCGACAGGGGGAGTCCAAAAACATTCAGTACTTC. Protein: CASSNRQGESKNIQYF.

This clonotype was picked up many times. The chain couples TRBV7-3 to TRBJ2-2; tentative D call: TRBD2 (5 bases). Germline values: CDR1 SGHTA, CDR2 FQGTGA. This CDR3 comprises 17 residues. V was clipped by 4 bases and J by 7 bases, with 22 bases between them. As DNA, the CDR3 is TGTGCCAGCAGCTGGACCTCAGCGGTTGAATTGGGCGGGGAGCTGTTTTTT. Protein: CASSWTSAVELGGELFF. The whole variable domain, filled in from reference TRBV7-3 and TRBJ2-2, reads GAGVSQTPSNKVTEKGKYVELRCDPISGHTALYWYRQSLGQGPEFLIYFQGTGAADDSGLPNDRFFAVRPEGSVSTLKIQRTERGDSAVYLCASSWTSAVELGGELFFGEGSRLTVL.